A selection of T cell receptor beta chains follows, all from one sample in a study of cytomegalovirus exposure and HLA in healthy donors. Assay: immunoSEQ multiplex PCR; the TCRdb copy retains only in-frame clones and omits some. Of almost 200,000 clones in the sample, roughly 85% are singletons; the top ten hold 2.3%. Sequenced sample: PBMCs. These receptors were obtained from a woman between 50 and 59 years old in good health and CMV-seronegative. Both conserved end residues are part of each CDR3. A D gene is named only where the DNA matches it firmly. Size values are once, few and many counts, or a class for expanded clones, and some rows have none.

V gene: TRBV7-9; clone size: .; J gene: TRBJ1-1; D gene: .; CDR3 DNA: TGTGCCAGCAGCTTACGGGGGATGAACACTGAAGCTTTCTTT; CDR3 protein: CASSLRGMNTEAFF
V gene: TRBV6-4; clone size: .; J gene: TRBJ2-2; D gene: TRBD1; CDR3 DNA: TGTGCCAGCAAAGGCGGGACAGGAACCGGGGAGCTGTTTTTT; CDR3 protein: CASKGGTGTGELFF
V gene: TRBV5-6; clone size: .; J gene: TRBJ2-7; D gene: .; CDR3 DNA: TGTGCCAGCAGCTTGGACAGTGGCGAGCAGTACTTC; CDR3 protein: CASSLDSGEQYF
V gene: TRBV7-2; clone size: .; J gene: TRBJ2-2; D gene: TRBD1; CDR3 DNA: TGTGCCAGCAGCGCCTGGGGACAGCTGAACACCGGGGAACTGTTTTTT; CDR3 protein: CASSAWGQLNTGELFF
V gene: TRBV4-3; clone size: .; J gene: TRBJ2-1; D gene: TRBD2; CDR3 DNA: TGCGCCAGCAGCCGGGGACTAACTAAAAGCAATGAGCAGTTCTTC; CDR3 protein: CASSRGLTKSNEQFF
V gene: TRBV9; clone size: .; J gene: TRBJ2-1; D gene: TRBD2; CDR3 DNA: TGTGCCAGCAGCGTAGGCGGCGGGAGGGCCAATGAGCAGTTCTTC; CDR3 protein: CASSVGGGRANEQFF
V gene: TRBV5-6; clone size: .; J gene: TRBJ2-7; D gene: .; CDR3 DNA: TGTGCCAGCAGTCCAAACCCCTCCAGGGGCTACGAGCAGTACTTC; CDR3 protein: CASSPNPSRGYEQYF
V gene: TRBV5-8; clone size: .; J gene: TRBJ1-2; D gene: .; CDR3 DNA: TGTGCCAGCAGCCCTAGGGGAGGTTGGAACTATGGCTACACCTTC; CDR3 protein: CASSPRGGWNYGYTF
V gene: TRBV30; clone size: .; J gene: TRBJ2-5; D gene: TRBD1; CDR3 DNA: TGTGCCTGGAGGTTTACAGGGGTGGCCCAGTACTTC; CDR3 protein: CAWRFTGVAQYF
V gene: TRBV28; clone size: .; J gene: TRBJ1-5; D gene: TRBD1; CDR3 DNA: TGTGCCAGCAGCCCCCGACAGGGTGGGCAGCCCCAGCATTTT; CDR3 protein: CASSPRQGGQPQHF
V gene: TRBV6-4; clone size: .; J gene: TRBJ2-2; D gene: .; CDR3 DNA: TGTGCCAGCAGTGTGGAGCGGAGTAACACCGGGGAGCTGTTTTTT; CDR3 protein: CASSVERSNTGELFF
V gene: TRBV10-3; clone size: .; J gene: TRBJ2-1; D gene: .; CDR3 DNA: TGTGCCATCAGTCCCCAAGGTGCAGGGTTGGACAATGAGCAGTTCTTC; CDR3 protein: CAISPQGAGLDNEQFF
V gene: TRBV6-5; clone size: once; J gene: TRBJ2-3; D gene: TRBD2; CDR3 DNA: TGTGCCAGCAGTTACTCCCGACTAGCGGGAACAGATACGCAGTATTTT; CDR3 protein: CASSYSRLAGTDTQYF
V gene: TRBV7-9; clone size: .; J gene: TRBJ2-5; D gene: .; CDR3 DNA: TGTGCCAGCAGCTTAGGAAGTATGTTAGACAGACAAGAGACCCAGTACTTC; CDR3 protein: CASSLGSMLDRQETQYF
V gene: TRBV4-2; clone size: .; J gene: TRBJ2-3; D gene: .; CDR3 DNA: TGTGCCAGCAGCCAGGGGGGCGGGAGCTCAGATACGCAGTATTTT; CDR3 protein: CASSQGGGSSDTQYF
V gene: TRBV25-1; clone size: few; J gene: TRBJ1-2; D gene: .; CDR3 DNA: TGTGCCAGCAGTGAATCAGGTTTCCCTAACTATGGCTACACCTTC; CDR3 protein: CASSESGFPNYGYTF
V gene: TRBV7-8; clone size: .; J gene: TRBJ2-3; D gene: .; CDR3 DNA: TGTGCCAGCAGCTTAGCTTCTAGAGCAGATACGCAGTATTTT; CDR3 protein: CASSLASRADTQYF
V gene: TRBV5-4; clone size: once; J gene: TRBJ2-1; D gene: .; CDR3 DNA: TGTGCCAGCAGCTTGTCTAGCACATACAATGAGCAGTTCTTC; CDR3 protein: CASSLSSTYNEQFF
V gene: TRBV7-9; clone size: .; J gene: TRBJ2-7; D gene: TRBD2; CDR3 DNA: TGTTCCAGCAGCTTAGGCCCTGGGGGGGAGGGAGACGAGCAGTACTTC; CDR3 protein: CSSSLGPGGEGDEQYF
V gene: TRBV28; clone size: .; J gene: TRBJ2-1; D gene: TRBD2; CDR3 DNA: TGTGCCAGCAAGGATTCGAGCGGGCGGGGGAATGAGCAGTTCTTC; CDR3 protein: CASKDSSGRGNEQFF
V gene: TRBV29-1; clone size: few; J gene: TRBJ2-2; D gene: .; CDR3 DNA: TGCAGCGTTGATTCAACGGGTAGCGGGGAGCTGTTTTTT; CDR3 protein: CSVDSTGSGELFF
V gene: TRBV7-9; clone size: once; J gene: TRBJ2-3; D gene: .; CDR3 DNA: TGTGCCAGCATCGATATTACGGGTGCAGATACGCAGTATTTT; CDR3 protein: CASIDITGADTQYF
V gene: TRBV28; clone size: .; J gene: TRBJ2-3; D gene: .; CDR3 DNA: TGTGCCAGCAGAGGACTCCTATTCACAGATACGCAGTATTTT; CDR3 protein: CASRGLLFTDTQYF
V gene: TRBV7-9; clone size: .; J gene: TRBJ2-7; D gene: .; CDR3 DNA: TGTGCCAGCAGCTTAGTCCGGGGCTACGAGCAGTACTTC; CDR3 protein: CASSLVRGYEQYF
V gene: TRBV5-4; clone size: once; J gene: TRBJ2-7; D gene: .; CDR3 DNA: TGTGCCAGCAGCAAGGACAGCCTCTACGAGCAGTACTTC; CDR3 protein: CASSKDSLYEQYF
V gene: TRBV7-2; clone size: .; J gene: TRBJ2-1; D gene: TRBD2; CDR3 DNA: TGTGCCAGCAGCTTAGAGGGACTAGCGGTGAGGGAACAGTTCTTC; CDR3 protein: CASSLEGLAVREQFF
V gene: TRBV11-2; clone size: .; J gene: TRBJ1-5; D gene: .; CDR3 DNA: TGTGCCAGCAGCGCCGAGACACATAGCAATCAGCCCCAGCATTTT; CDR3 protein: CASSAETHSNQPQHF